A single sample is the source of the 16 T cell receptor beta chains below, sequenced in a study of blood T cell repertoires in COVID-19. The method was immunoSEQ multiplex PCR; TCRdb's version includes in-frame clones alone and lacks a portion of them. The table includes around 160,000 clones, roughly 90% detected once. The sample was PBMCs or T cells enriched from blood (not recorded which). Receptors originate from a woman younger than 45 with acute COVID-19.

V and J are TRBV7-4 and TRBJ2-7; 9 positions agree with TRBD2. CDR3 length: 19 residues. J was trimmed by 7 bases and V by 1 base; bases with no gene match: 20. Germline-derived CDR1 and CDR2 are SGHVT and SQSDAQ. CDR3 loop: CASSLVYRLGGRALWEQYF. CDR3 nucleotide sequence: TGTGCCAGCAGCTTAGTTTATCGCTTGGGCGGGAGGGCCTTATGGGAGCAGTACTTC.

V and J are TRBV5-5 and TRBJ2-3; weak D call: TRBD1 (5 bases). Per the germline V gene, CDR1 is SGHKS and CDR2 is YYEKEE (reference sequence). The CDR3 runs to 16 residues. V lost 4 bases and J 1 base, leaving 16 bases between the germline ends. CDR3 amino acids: CASSLRWGDGTDTQYF. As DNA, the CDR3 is TGTGCCAGCAGCCTCCGTTGGGGCGATGGCACAGATACGCAGTATTTT. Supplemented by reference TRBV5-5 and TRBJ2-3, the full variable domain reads DAGVTQSPTHLIKTRGQQVTLRCSPISGHKSVSWYQQVLGQGPQFIFQYYEKEERGRGNFPDRFSARQFPNYSSELNVNALLLGDSALYLCASSLRWGDGTDTQYFGPGTRLTVL.

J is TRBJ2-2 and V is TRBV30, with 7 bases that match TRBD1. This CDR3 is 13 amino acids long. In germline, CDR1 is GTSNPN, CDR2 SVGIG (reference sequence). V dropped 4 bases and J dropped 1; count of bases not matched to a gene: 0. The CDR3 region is CAWNRGNTGELFF. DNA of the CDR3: TGTGCCTGGAACAGGGGGAACACCGGGGAGCTGTTTTTT.

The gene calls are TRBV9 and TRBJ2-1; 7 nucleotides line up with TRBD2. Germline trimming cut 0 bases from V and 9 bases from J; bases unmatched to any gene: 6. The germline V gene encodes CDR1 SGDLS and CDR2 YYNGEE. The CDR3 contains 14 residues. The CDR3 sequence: CASSVGGTTSEQFF. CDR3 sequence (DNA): TGTGCCAGCAGCGTAGGGGGGACTACCAGTGAGCAGTTCTTC.

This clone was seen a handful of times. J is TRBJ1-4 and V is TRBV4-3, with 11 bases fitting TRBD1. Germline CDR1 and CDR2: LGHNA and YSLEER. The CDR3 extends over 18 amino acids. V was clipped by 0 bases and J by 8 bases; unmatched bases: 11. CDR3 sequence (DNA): TGCGCCAGCAGCCAAGATTGGGATTCCGGGACAGGGGGAGAAAAACTGTTTTTT. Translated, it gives CASSQDWDSGTGGEKLFF.

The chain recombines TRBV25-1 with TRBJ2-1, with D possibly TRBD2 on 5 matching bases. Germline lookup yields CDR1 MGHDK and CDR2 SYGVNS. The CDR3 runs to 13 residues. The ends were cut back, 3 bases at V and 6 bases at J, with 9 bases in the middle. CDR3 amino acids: CASSETAGNEQFF. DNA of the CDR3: TGTGCCAGCAGTGAGACGGCGGGCAATGAGCAGTTCTTC.

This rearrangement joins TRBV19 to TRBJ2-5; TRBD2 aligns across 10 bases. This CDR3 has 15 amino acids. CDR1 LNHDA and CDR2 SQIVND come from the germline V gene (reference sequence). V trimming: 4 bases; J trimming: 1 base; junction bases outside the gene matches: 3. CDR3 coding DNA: TGTGCCAGTAGTACAAGGACTAGCGGCCAAGAGACCCAGTACTTC. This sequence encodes CASSTRTSGQETQYF.

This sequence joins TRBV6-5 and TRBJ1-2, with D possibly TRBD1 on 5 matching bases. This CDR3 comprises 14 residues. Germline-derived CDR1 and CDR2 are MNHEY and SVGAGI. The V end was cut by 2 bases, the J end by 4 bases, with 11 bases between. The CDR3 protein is CASSYRRGGYGYTF. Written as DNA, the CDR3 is TGTGCCAGCAGTTACCGGCGGGGGGGCTATGGCTACACCTTC.

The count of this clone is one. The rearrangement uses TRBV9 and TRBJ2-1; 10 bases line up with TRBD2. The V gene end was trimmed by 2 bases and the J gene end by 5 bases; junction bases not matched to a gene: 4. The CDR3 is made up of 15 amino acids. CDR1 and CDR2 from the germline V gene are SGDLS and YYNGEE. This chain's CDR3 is CASSVSSGRDNEQFF. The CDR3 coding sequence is TGTGCCAGCAGCGTTTCTAGCGGGAGAGACAATGAGCAGTTCTTC.

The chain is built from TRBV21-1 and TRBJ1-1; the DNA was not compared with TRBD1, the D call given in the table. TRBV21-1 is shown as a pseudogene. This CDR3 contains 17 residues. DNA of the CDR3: TGTGCCAGCGACCTGGACACCCGGTTAGTCATGAACACTGAAGCTTTCTTT. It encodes CASDLDTRLVMNTEAFF.

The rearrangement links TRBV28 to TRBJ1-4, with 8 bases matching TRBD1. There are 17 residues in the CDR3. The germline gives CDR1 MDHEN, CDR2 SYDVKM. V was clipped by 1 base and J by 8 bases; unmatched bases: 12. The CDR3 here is CASSLSQGARLGEKLFF. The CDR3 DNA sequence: TGTGCCAGCAGTTTATCCCAGGGGGCCAGACTGGGGGAAAAACTGTTTTTT. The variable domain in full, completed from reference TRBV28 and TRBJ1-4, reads DVKVTQSSRYLVKRTGEKVFLECVQDMDHENMFWYRQDPGLGLRLIYFSYDVKMKEKGDIPEGYSVSREKKERFSLILESASTNQTSMYLCASSLSQGARLGEKLFFGSGTQLSVL.

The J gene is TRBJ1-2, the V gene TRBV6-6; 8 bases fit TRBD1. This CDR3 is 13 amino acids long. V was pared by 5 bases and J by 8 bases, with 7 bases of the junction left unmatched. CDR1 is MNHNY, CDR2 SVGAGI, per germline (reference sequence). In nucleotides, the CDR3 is TGTGCCAGCAGTCCGAGGACAGGGATCGGCTACACCTTC. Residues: CASSPRTGIGYTF.

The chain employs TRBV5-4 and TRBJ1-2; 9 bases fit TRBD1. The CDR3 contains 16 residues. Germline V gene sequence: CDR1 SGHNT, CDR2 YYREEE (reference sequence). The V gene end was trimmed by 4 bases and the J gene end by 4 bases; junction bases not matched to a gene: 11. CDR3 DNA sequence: TGTGCCAGCAGCAAAGCCGGGACAGGGCCCGCCTATGGCTACACCTTC. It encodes CASSKAGTGPAYGYTF.

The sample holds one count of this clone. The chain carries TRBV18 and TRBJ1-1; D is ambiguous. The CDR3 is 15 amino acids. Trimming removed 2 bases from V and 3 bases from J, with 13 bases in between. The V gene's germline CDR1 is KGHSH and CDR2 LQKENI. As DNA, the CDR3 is TGTGCCAGCTCACCATTCACGGGTTGGGACACTGAAGCTTTCTTT. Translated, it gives CASSPFTGWDTEAFF.

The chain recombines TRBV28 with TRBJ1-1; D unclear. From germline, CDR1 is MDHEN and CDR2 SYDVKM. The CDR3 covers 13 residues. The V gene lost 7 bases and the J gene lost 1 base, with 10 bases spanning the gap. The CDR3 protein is CASNIGRNTEAFF. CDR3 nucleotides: TGTGCCAGCAATATCGGGAGGAACACTGAAGCTTTCTTT.

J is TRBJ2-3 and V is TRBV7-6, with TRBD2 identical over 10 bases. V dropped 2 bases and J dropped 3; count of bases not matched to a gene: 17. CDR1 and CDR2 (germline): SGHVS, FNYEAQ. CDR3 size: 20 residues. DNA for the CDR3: TGTGCCAGCAGCTTACGCACCCCGACACTAGCGGGACTAGAAACAGATACGCAGTATTTT. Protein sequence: CASSLRTPTLAGLETDTQYF.